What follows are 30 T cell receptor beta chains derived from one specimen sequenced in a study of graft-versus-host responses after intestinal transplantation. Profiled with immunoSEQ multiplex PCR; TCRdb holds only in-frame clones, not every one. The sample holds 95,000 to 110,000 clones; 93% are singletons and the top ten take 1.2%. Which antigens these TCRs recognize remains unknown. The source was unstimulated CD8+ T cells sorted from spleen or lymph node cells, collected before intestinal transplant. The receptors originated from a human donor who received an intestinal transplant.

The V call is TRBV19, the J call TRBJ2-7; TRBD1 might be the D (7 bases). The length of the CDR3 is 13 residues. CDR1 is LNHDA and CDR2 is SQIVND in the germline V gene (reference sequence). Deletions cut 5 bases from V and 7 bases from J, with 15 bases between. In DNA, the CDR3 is TGTGCCAGTAGTGCTACAGGGGCGGGGGAGCAGTACTTC. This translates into CASSATGAGEQYF.

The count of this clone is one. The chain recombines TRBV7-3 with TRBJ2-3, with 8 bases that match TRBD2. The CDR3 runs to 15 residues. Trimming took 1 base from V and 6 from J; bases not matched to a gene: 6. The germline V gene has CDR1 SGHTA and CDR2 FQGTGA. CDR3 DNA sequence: TGTGCCAGCAGCTTAATTTCGGGGGGGCTCGATACGCAGTATTTT. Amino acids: CASSLISGGLDTQYF.

The CDR3 nucleotides read TGTGCCAGCAGCCCAGGGACAGGGGGACGGGATGAAAAACTGTTTTTT. It encodes CASSPGTGGRDEKLFF. The chain has TRBV7-9 and TRBJ1-4; 11 bases align to TRBD1. From germline, CDR1 is SEHNR and CDR2 FQNEAQ (reference sequence). The CDR3 consists of 16 residues. V dropped 5 bases and J dropped 6; count of bases not matched to a gene: 8.

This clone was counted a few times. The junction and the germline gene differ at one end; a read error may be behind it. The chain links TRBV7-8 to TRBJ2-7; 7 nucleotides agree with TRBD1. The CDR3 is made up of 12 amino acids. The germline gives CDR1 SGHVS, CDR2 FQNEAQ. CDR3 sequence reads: CASSFGQAYPQF. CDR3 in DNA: TGTGCCAGCAGCTTCGGACAGGCCTATCCCCAATTC.

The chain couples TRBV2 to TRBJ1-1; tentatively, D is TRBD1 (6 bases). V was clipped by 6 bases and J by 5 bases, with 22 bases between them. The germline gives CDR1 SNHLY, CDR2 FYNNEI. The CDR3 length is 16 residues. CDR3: CASSQSPLSGATEAFF. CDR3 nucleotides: TGTGCCAGCAGCCAATCTCCCCTGTCAGGGGCGACTGAAGCTTTCTTT.

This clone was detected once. CDR3 DNA sequence: TGTGCCAGCAGTGTAGGGGACTATAATAACCAAGAGACCCAGTACTTC. It encodes CASSVGDYNNQETQYF. The chain links TRBV2 to TRBJ2-5; 7 nucleotides align to TRBD2. The V segment lost 4 bases and the J segment 0 bases; nucleotides outside the gene matches: 8. Germline V gives CDR1 SNHLY, CDR2 FYNNEI. The CDR3 consists of 16 residues.

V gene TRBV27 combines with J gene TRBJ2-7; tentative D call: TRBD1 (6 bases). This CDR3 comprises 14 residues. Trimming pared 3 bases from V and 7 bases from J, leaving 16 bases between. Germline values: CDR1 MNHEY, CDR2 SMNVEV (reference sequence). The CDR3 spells CASSFGQTFWEQYF. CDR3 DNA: TGTGCCAGCAGTTTTGGACAGACCTTTTGGGAGCAGTACTTC.

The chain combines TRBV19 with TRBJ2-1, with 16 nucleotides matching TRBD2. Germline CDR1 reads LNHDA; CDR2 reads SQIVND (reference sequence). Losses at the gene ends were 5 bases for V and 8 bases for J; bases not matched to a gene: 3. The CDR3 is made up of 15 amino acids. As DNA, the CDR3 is TGTGCCAGTAGTCCCGGGACTAGCGGGGGGGATGAGCAGTTCTTC. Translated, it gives CASSPGTSGGDEQFF.

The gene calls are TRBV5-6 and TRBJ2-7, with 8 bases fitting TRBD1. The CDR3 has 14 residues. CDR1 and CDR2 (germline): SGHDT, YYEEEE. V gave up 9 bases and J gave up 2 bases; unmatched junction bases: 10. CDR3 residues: CATSYGQGTYEQYF. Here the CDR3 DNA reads TGTGCCACCTCATACGGACAGGGTACCTACGAGCAGTACTTC.

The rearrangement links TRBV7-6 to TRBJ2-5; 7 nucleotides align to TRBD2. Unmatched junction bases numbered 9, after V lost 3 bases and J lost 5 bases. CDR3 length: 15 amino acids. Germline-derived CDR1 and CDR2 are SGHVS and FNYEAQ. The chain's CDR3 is CASSLTRARGETQYF. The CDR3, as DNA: TGTGCCAGCAGCTTGACTAGGGCGCGGGGGGAGACCCAGTACTTC. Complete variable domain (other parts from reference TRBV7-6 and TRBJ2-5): GAGVSQSPRYKVTKRGQDVALRCDPISGHVSLYWYRQALGQGPEFLTYFNYEAQQDKSGLPNDRFSAERPEGSISTLTIQRTEQRDSAMYRCASSLTRARGETQYFGPGTRLLVL.

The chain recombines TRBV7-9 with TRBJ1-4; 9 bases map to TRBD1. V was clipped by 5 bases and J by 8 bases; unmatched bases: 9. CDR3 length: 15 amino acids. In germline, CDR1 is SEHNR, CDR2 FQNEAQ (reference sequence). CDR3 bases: TGTGCCAGCAGCCAACCCGGGACAGGGAGGGAAAAACTGTTTTTT. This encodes CASSQPGTGREKLFF.

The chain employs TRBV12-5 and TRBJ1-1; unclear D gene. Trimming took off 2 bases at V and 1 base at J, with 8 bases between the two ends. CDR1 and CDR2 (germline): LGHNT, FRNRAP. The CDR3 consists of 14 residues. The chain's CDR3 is CASGLTTQNTEAFF. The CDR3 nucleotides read TGTGCTAGTGGTTTGACCACACAGAACACTGAAGCTTTCTTT. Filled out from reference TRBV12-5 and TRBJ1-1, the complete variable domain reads DARVTQTPRHKVTEMGQEVTMRCQPILGHNTVFWYRQTMMQGLELLAYFRNRAPLDDSGMPKDRFSAEMPDATLATLKIQPSEPRDSAVYFCASGLTTQNTEAFFGQGTRLTVV.

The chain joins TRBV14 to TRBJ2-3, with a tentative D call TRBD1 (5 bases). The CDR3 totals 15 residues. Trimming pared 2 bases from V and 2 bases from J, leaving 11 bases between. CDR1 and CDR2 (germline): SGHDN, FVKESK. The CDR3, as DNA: TGTGCCAGCAGCCAAAGTCTGACAGTCACAGATACGCAGTATTTT. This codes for CASSQSLTVTDTQYF.

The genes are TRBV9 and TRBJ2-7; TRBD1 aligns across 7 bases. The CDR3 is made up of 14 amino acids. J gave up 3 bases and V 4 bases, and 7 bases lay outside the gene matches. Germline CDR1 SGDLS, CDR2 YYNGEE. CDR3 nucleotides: TGTGCCAGCAGCTTATGGGACAGCAGCTACGAGCAGTACTTC. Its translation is CASSLWDSSYEQYF.

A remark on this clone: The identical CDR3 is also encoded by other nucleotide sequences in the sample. CDR3 amino acids: CASSLGGTGELFF. The CDR3 DNA reads TGCGCCAGCAGCTTGGGTGGGACCGGGGAGCTGTTTTTT. V is TRBV5-1 and J is TRBJ2-2; D unclear. The CDR3 extends over 13 amino acids. V gave up 0 bases and J gave up 5 bases, with 5 bases separating them. In germline, CDR1 is SGHRS, CDR2 YFSETQ.

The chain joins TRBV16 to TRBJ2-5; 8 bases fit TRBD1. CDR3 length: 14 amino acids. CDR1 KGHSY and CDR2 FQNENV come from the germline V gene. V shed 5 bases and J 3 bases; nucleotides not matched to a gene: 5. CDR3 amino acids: CASSDRGGKETQYF. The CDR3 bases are TGTGCCAGCAGCGACAGGGGCGGCAAAGAGACCCAGTACTTC.

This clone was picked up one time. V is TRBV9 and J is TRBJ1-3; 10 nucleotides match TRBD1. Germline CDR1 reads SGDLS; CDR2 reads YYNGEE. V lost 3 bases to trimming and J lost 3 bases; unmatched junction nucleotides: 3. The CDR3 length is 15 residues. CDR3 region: CASSAGTGDGNTIYF. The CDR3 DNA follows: TGTGCCAGCAGCGCCGGGACAGGGGATGGAAACACCATATATTTT. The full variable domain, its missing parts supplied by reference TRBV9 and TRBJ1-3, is DSGVTQTPKHLITATGQRVTLRCSPRSGDLSVYWYQQSLDQGLQFLIQYYNGEERAKGNILERFSAQQFPDLHSELNLSSLELGDSALYFCASSAGTGDGNTIYFGEGSWLTVV.

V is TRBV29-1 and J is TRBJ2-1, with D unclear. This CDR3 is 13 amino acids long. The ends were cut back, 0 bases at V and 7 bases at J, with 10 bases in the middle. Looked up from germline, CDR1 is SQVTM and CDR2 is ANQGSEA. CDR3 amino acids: CSVEEGPWNEQFF. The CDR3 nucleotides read TGCAGCGTTGAAGAGGGCCCATGGAATGAGCAGTTCTTC.

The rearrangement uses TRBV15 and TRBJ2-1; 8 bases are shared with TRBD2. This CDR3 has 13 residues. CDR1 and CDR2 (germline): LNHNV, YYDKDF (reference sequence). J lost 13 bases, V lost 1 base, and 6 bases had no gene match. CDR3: CATSRVGLGEQFF. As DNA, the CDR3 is TGTGCCACCAGCAGAGTGGGACTAGGGGAACAGTTCTTC.

The CDR3 coding sequence is TGTGCCAGCAGCTCCTGGCGGGGGGCGTCCTACGAGCAGTACTTC. Encoded protein: CASSSWRGASYEQYF. The gene calls are TRBV7-2 and TRBJ2-7, with 8 bases aligning to TRBD2. The CDR3 runs to 15 residues. Looked up from germline, CDR1 is SGHTA and CDR2 is FQGNSA. Germline trimming cut 4 bases from V and 1 base from J; bases unmatched to any gene: 6.

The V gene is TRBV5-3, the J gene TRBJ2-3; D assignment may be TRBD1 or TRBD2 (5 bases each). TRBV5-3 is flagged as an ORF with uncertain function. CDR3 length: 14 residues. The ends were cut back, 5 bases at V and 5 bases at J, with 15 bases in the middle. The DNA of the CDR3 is TGTGCCAGAAGACCGGACGGGGCGGGAGATACGCAGTATTTT. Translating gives CARRPDGAGDTQYF.

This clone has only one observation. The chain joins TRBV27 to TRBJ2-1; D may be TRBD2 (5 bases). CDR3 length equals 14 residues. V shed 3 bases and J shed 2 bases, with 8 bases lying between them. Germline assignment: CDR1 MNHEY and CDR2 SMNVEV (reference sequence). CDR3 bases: TGTGCCAGCAGTTTTAAGGGAGCCTACAATGAGCAGTTCTTC. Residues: CASSFKGAYNEQFF.

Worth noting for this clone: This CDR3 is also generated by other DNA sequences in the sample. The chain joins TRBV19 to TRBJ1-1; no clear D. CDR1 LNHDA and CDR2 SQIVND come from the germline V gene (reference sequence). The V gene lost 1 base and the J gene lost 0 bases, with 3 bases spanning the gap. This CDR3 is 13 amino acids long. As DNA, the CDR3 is TGTGCCAGTAGTATAGCATTGAACACTGAAGCTTTCTTT. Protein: CASSIALNTEAFF.

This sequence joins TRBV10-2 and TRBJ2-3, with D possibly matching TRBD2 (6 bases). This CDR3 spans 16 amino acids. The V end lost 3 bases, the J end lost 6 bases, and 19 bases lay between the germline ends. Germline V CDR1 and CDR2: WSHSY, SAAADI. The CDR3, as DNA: TGCGCCAGCAGTGAACTCCCGGGACTCGCTATGGATACGCAGTATTTT. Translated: CASSELPGLAMDTQYF.

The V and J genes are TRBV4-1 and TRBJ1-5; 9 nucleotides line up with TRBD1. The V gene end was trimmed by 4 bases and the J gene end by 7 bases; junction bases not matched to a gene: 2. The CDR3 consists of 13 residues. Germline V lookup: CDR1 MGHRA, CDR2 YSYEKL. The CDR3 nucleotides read TGCGCCAGCAGCCTGGACAGGGGACAGCCCCAGCATTTT. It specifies CASSLDRGQPQHF.

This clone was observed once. The CDR3 sequence is CASSSGASGGSVFDEQFF. Here the CDR3 DNA reads TGTGCCAGCAGCTCCGGGGCTAGCGGGGGGTCTGTTTTTGATGAGCAGTTCTTC. This chain links TRBV7-8 with TRBJ2-1; 11 bases are a match to TRBD2. Germline values: CDR1 SGHVS, CDR2 FQNEAQ. The J segment lost 8 bases and the V segment lost 4 bases, leaving 16 bases of the junction unmatched. CDR3 length: 18 residues. Looking up the rest from reference TRBV7-8 and TRBJ2-1 gives the full variable domain: GAGVSQSPRYKVAKRGQDVALRCDPISGHVSLFWYQQALGQGPEFLTYFQNEAQLDKSGLPSDRFFAERPEGSVSTLKIQRTQQEDSAVYLCASSSGASGGSVFDEQFFGPGTRLTVL.

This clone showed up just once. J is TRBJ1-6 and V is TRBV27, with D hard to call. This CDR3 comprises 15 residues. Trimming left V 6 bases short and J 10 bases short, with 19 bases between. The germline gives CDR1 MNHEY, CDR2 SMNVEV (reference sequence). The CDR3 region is CASRALRESFSPLHF. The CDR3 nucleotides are TGTGCCAGCAGAGCTTTAAGGGAGAGTTTCTCACCCCTCCACTTT.

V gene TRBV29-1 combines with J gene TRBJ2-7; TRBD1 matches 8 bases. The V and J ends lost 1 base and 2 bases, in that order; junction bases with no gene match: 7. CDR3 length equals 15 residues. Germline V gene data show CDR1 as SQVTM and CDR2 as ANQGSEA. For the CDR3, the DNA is TGCAGCGTTGAAGTCGCGCAGGGGGCACCCTACGAGCAGTACTTC. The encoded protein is CSVEVAQGAPYEQYF.

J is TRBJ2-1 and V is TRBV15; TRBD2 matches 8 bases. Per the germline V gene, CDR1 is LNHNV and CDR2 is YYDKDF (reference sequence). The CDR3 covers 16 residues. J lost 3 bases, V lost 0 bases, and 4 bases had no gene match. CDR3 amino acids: CATSRDRGGYYNEQFF. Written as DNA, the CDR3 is TGTGCCACCAGCAGAGATCGCGGGGGGTACTACAATGAGCAGTTCTTC.

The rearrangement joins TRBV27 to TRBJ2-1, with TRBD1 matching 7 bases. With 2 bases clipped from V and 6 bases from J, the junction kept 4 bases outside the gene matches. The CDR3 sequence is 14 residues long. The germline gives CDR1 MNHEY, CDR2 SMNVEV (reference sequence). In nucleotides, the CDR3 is TGTGCCAGCAGTTTAACAGGGACAGCCAATGAGCAGTTCTTC. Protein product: CASSLTGTANEQFF.